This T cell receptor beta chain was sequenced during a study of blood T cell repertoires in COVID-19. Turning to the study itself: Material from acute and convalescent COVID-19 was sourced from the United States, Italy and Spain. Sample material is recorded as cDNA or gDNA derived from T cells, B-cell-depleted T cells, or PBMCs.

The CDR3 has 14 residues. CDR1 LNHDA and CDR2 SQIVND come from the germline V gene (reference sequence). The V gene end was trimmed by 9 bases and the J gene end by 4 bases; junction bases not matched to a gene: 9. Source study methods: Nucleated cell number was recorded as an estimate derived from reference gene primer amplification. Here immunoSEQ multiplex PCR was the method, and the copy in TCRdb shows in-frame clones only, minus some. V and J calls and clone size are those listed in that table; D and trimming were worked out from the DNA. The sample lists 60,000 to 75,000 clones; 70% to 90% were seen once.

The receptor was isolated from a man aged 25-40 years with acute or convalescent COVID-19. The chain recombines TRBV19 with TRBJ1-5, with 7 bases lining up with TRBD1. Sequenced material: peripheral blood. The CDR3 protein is CASRKTGSNQPQHF. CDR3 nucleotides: TGTGCCAGCCGAAAGACAGGGTCAAATCAGCCCCAGCATTTT.